One T cell receptor (beta chain) is described in this entry. The data belong to a study of low-dose radiotherapy and immunotherapy resistance in tumors. Germline lookup yields CDR1 LGHNA and CDR2 YNFKEQ. The CDR3 extends over 14 amino acids. Trimming stripped 0 bases from V and 4 bases from J, with 8 bases between. TRAV- and TRBV-specific primers primed first-strand cDNA, covering alpha and beta chains. Amplification of TCRs used a constant-region primer and V-primer adapter for 20 PCR cycles. TCRdb re-analysed the reads in MiXCR, keeping a single row per CDR3 protein. The sample carries 11,000 to 15,000 distinct CDR3 sequences, roughly half recorded once.

The clonotype originates from a human donor with advanced metastatic prostate, ovarian, gallbladder or colorectal cancer (not recorded which). This table probably holds off-target reads from a library built for another chain. This chain joins TRBV4-2 and TRBJ2-3, with D uncertain. The CDR3 nucleotides are TGTGCCAGCAGCCAAGACCAGCACCCAGATACGCAGTATTTT. It is translated as CASSQDQHPDTQYF.